This T cell receptor (beta chain) was observed in a study of T-cell reconstitution after alpha-beta-depleted transplantation in children. A library of TCRbeta sequences, prepared with unique molecular identifiers, was generated. MiXCR was run by TCRdb on the PCR reads, yielding one entry per CDR3 protein. The table shows about 610,000 distinct CDR3 sequences, with more than 9% occurring only once. The V end was cut by 6 bases, the J end by 5 bases, with 13 bases between. This CDR3 is 14 amino acids long. CDR1 is MNHEY, CDR2 SVGAGI, per germline. Sequencing was performed on PBMCs from the stem cell graft donor, taken from the stem cell graft. This clonotype was obtained from a human donor who donated a stem cell graft to a child with acute myeloid leukemia. V gene TRBV6-5 combines with J gene TRBJ1-4; D is perhaps TRBD1 (6 bases). The CDR3 loop is CASSNRDGNEKLFF. CDR3 coding DNA: TGTGCCAGCAGCAACAGGGACGGGAATGAAAAACTGTTTTTT.